This T cell receptor (beta chain) was captured in a study of blood T cell repertoires in COVID-19. Background on the study: The United States, Italy and Spain were the sources of the acute and convalescent COVID-19 samples. T cells, B-cell-depleted T cells, or PBMCs provided the cDNA or gDNA that served as material.

In the source study's methods: It was from reference gene primer amplification that nucleated cell counts were estimated. Profiled with immunoSEQ multiplex PCR; TCRdb holds only in-frame clones, not every one. That table furnishes V, J and clone size, whereas the DNA furnished D and trimming. In the table there are under 300,000 clones, roughly 80% of which are singletons. V shed 0 bases, J shed 6 bases, and the junction held 8 bases outside the gene matches. CDR3 length: 17 residues. The germline V gene encodes CDR1 MGHRA and CDR2 YSYEKL. Source material: peripheral blood. The sequence derives from a young woman with acute or convalescent COVID-19. This sequence joins TRBV4-1 and TRBJ2-2; 9 positions agree with TRBD2. The CDR3 bases are TGCGCCAGCAGCCAAGATGAGGGGACTAGCTGGTCCGGGGAGCTGTTTTTT. Translated: CASSQDEGTSWSGELFF.